This TCR beta chain was captured in a study of T cell responses to AZD1222 COVID-19 vaccine. Study as a whole: Second-dose timings of about 4 or about 12 weeks were pooled.

Germline V gives CDR1 SQVTM, CDR2 ANQGSEA. The CDR3 length is 15 residues. The V segment lost 6 bases and the J segment 3 bases; nucleotides outside the gene matches: 8. Note on this clone: Its specificity is not known.

TCRdb's table, derived via immunoSEQ multiplex PCR, lists solely in-frame clones and lacks some. Counted here are around 200,000 clones, around 88% occurring once; the ten biggest clones make up 0.49%. Study results and caveats: Vaccine-associated CD4 TCRs ranged over spike, dominating at 160-218 and 743-854. Every sample of the repertoires postdated the peak T cell response. Donors were mostly white British, more females; clonal diversity possibly underestimated.

This specimen was peripheral blood, taken on day 0 of AZD1222 vaccination. The origin of this receptor is an adult in good health. V gene TRBV29-1 combines with J gene TRBJ2-1; the match to TRBD2 covers 10 bases. The CDR3 is CSVERLAGNYNEQFF. The CDR3 coding sequence is TGCAGCGTAGAGCGACTAGCGGGCAACTACAATGAGCAGTTCTTC.